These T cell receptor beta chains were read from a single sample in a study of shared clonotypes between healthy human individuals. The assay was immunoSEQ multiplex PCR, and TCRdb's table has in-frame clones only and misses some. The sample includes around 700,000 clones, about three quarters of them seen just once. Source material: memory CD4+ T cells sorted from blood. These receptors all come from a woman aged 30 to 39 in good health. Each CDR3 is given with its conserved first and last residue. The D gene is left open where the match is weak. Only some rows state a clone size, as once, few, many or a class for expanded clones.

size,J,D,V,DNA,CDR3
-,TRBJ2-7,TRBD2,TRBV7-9,TGTGCCAGCAGCAGCCGCCTAGGACTAGAGTTGCCCGAGCAGTACTTC,CASSSRLGLELPEQYF
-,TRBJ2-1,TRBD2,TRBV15,TGTGCCACCAGCAGGGATACTAGCGGGAGGTCTAATGAGCAGTTCTTC,CATSRDTSGRSNEQFF
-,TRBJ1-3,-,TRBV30,TGTGCCTGGAGTGTGCGGGGGCCTGGAAACACCATATATTTT,CAWSVRGPGNTIYF
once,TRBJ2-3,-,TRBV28,TGTGCCAGCAGTTCCTATATGACAACTACTAGCACAGATACGCAGTATTTT,CASSSYMTTTSTDTQYF
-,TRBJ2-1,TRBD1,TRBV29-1,TGCAGCGTTGTGAGGGGACAGTACAATGAGCAGTTCTTC,CSVVRGQYNEQFF
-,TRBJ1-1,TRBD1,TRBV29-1,TGCAGCGTTGAAGGAAACCCAGGGGGCATCCCCATGAACACTGAAGCTTTCTTT,CSVEGNPGGIPMNTEAFF
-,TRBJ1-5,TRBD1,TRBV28,TGTGCCAGCAGTCAGACGACAGGGAATCAGCCCCAGCATTTT,CASSQTTGNQPQHF
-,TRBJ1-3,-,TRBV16,TGTGCCAGCAGCCAACTGGTCAACACCATATATTTT,CASSQLVNTIYF
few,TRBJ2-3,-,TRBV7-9,TGTGCCAGCAGCTCCCTACAGGGGAGGACCGGCACAGATACGCAGTATTTT,CASSSLQGRTGTDTQYF
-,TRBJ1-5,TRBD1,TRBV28,TGTGCCAGCAGTCCCGGGACAGCTAATCAGCCCCAGCATTTT,CASSPGTANQPQHF
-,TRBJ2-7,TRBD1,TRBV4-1,TGCGCCAGCAGCCAAGGGGGCAGGGGGCTAGGGGAGCAGTACTTC,CASSQGGRGLGEQYF
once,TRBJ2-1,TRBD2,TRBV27,TGTGCCAGCAGCGATAGCGGGAGGGCCCAGAATGAGCAGTTCTTC,CASSDSGRAQNEQFF
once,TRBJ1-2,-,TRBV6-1,TGCGCCAGCAGTGGAGAGGTGATGGGGGGCTACACCTTC,CASSGEVMGGYTF
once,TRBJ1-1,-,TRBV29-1,TGCAGCGTCCTAGGGCCCAATCGGAACACTGAAGCTTTCTTT,CSVLGPNRNTEAFF
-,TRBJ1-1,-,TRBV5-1,TGCGCCAGCAGCTTGGCAATAGGAGACATGAACACTGAAGCTTTCTTT,CASSLAIGDMNTEAFF
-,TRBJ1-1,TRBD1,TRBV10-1,TGCGCCAGCATCCATCCGAAACCGGGACAGGGGTTGTACATGAACACTGAAGCTTTCTTT,CASIHPKPGQGLYMNTEAFF
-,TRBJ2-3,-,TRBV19,TGTGCCAGTAGTATAGAGGGGGGTCTCCGCACAGATACGCAGTATTTT,CASSIEGGLRTDTQYF
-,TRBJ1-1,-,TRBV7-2,TGTGCCAGCAGCTGGGGGGGGAACACTGAAGCTTTCTTT,CASSWGGNTEAFF
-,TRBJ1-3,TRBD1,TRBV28,TGTGCCAGCAGTTCCCGACAGGGTGCTGGAAACACCATATATTTT,CASSSRQGAGNTIYF
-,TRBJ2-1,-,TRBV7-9,TGTGCCAGCAGCTTAGAGGCGGGAATCCGTGGTAATGAGCAGTTCTTC,CASSLEAGIRGNEQFF
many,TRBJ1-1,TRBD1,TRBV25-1,TGTGCCAGCAACCCGACAGGGGGCGGAACTGAAGCTTTCTTT,CASNPTGGGTEAFF
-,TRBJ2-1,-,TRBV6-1,TGTGCCAGCAACTCTGGGGTAGGTGAGCAGTTCTTC,CASNSGVGEQFF
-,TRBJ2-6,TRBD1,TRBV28,TGTGCCAGCAGTCAGGGGACAGGGGACCCTGGGGCCAACGTCCTGACTTTC,CASSQGTGDPGANVLTF
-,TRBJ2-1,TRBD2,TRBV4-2,TGTGCCAGCAGCCAGGAACTAGCGAGAGTTTACAATGAGCAGTTCTTC,CASSQELARVYNEQFF
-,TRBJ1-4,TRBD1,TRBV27,TGTGCCAGCAGTACCCGGGACAGGGGCCGGAGTCGCGAAAAACTGTTTTTT,CASSTRDRGRSREKLFF
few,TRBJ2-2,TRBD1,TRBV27,TGTGCCAGCAGACCGGGACAGGGGGTCACCGGGGAGCTGTTTTTT,CASRPGQGVTGELFF
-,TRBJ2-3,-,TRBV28,TGTGCCACCGCGACCTTGGGGGATACGCAGTATTTT,CATATLGDTQYF
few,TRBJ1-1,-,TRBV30,TGTGCCTGGAGTAACAGGAGGAACACTGAAGCTTTCTTT,CAWSNRRNTEAFF
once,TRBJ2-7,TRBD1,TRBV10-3,TGTGCCTCACAGGGGACCCTAAGGGACGAGCAGTACTTC,CASQGTLRDEQYF
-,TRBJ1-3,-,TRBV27,TGTGCCAGCAGTCCCTCCGGTGGAAACACCATATATTTT,CASSPSGGNTIYF
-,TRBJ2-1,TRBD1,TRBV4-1,TGCGCCAGCAGCCAAGAGGAGGGACAGGCCCGTGAGCAGTTCTTC,CASSQEEGQAREQFF
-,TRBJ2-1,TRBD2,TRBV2,TGTGCCAGCAGTGAACAGCGGGGGTACAATGAGCAGTTCTTC,CASSEQRGYNEQFF
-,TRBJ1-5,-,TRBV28,TGTGCCAGCAGTTTAGGGACCCTGAATCAGCCCCAGCATTTT,CASSLGTLNQPQHF
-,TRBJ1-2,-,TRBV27,TGTGCCAGCACCCGAGGGGACGGGTTGGGCTACACCTTC,CASTRGDGLGYTF
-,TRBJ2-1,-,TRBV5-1,TGCGCCAGCCGGTTAATGGCAGGCTCCTACAATGAGCAGTTCTTC,CASRLMAGSYNEQFF
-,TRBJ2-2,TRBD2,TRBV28,TGTGCCAGCAGTTTCGTTAGCGGGAGATTAGGCGGGGAGCTGTTTTTT,CASSFVSGRLGGELFF
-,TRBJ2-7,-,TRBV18,TGTGCCAGCTCACCAAAACCCGGCTACGAGCAGTACTTC,CASSPKPGYEQYF
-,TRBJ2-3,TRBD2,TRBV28,TGTGCCAGCAGACCCATAGCGGGGGGGTGGGATACGCAGTATTTT,CASRPIAGGWDTQYF